This T cell receptor (beta chain) was documented in a study of T cell changes during pregnancy in multiple sclerosis. TCRdb keeps only in-frame clones here, not all; method: immunoSEQ multiplex PCR. The data show 40,000 to 50,000 clones, approximately 93% seen once. The germline V gene encodes CDR1 GTSNPN and CDR2 SVGIG (reference sequence). The ends were cut back, 2 bases at V and 5 bases at J, with 15 bases in the middle. The CDR3 sequence is 15 residues long. The receptor was isolated from a female donor with multiple sclerosis, enrolled in a pregnancy study. The sequencing here drew on CD4+ T cells from peripheral blood mononuclear cells, taken in the third trimester of pregnancy. V is TRBV30 and J is TRBJ2-2; TRBD1 is a possible D gene (6 bases). Here the CDR3 DNA reads TGTGCCTGGAGTCCGGAATACAGGGCTACCGGGGAGCTGTTTTTT. Translated: CAWSPEYRATGELFF.